A selection of T cell receptor beta chains follows, all from one sample in a study of shared clonotypes between healthy human individuals. Clones were sequenced by immunoSEQ multiplex PCR, and TCRdb holds only the in-frame ones, with some missing. The table lists millions of clones, over 85% of them singletons. The specimen was naive CD4+ T cells sorted from blood. The receptors were sampled from a man aged 18 to 29 in good health. The CDR3 runs from the conserved cysteine through the conserved F or W. Each record gives: J gene, V gene, D gene, clone size, CDR3 DNA, CDR3 protein. D genes are given only for firm matches. Clone size is not always given. Where it is, it says once, few, many or a class for expanded clones.

J: TRBJ1-6
V: TRBV6-6
D: -
size: -
DNA: TGTGCCAGCAGTCCTCAGGCGTATAATTCACCCCTCCACTTT
CDR3: CASSPQAYNSPLHF

J: TRBJ2-7
V: TRBV6-9
D: -
size: -
DNA: TGTGCCAGCAGTTCCAACGAGGGTTCCTACGAGCAGTACTTC
CDR3: CASSSNEGSYEQYF

J: TRBJ1-4
V: TRBV5-5
D: TRBD1
size: -
DNA: TGTGCCAGCAGGGCCGGGACAGGGTATGAAAAACTGTTTTTT
CDR3: CASRAGTGYEKLFF

J: TRBJ1-6
V: TRBV2
D: -
size: once
DNA: TGTGCCAGCAGTCCGGGGGGCGAGGGATACAATTCACCCCTCCACTTT
CDR3: CASSPGGEGYNSPLHF

J: TRBJ2-3
V: TRBV5-4
D: TRBD2
size: -
DNA: TGTGCCAGCAGCTTACGGGGGGTAGATACGCAGTATTTT
CDR3: CASSLRGVDTQYF

J: TRBJ2-5
V: TRBV7-2
D: -
size: -
DNA: TGTGCCAGCAGCTTATCCGGAGTGGCCCAGTACTTC
CDR3: CASSLSGVAQYF

J: TRBJ1-1
V: TRBV6-5
D: -
size: -
DNA: TGTGCCAGCAGGTCGATGGCAAACATGAACACTGAAGCTTTCTTT
CDR3: CASRSMANMNTEAFF

J: TRBJ1-2
V: TRBV2
D: -
size: -
DNA: TGTGCCAGCAGTGAACAGGCAGTGAGTGGCTACACCTTC
CDR3: CASSEQAVSGYTF

J: TRBJ2-7
V: TRBV6-5
D: -
size: -
DNA: TGTGCCAGCAGTCGGTTGGAGGGGATCGAGCAGTACTTC
CDR3: CASSRLEGIEQYF

J: TRBJ1-2
V: TRBV29-1
D: -
size: few
DNA: TGCAGCGTCAACACTAACTATGGCTACACCTTC
CDR3: CSVNTNYGYTF

J: TRBJ2-7
V: TRBV6-1
D: TRBD1
size: -
DNA: TGTGCCAGCAGGAGAATCCAGGGGGTTGACTACGAGCAGTACTTC
CDR3: CASRRIQGVDYEQYF

J: TRBJ2-1
V: TRBV11-3
D: -
size: -
DNA: TGTGCCAGCAGCTTAGAGATGGGAAATGAGCAGTTCTTC
CDR3: CASSLEMGNEQFF

J: TRBJ2-2
V: TRBV19
D: TRBD1
size: once
DNA: TGTGCCAGTAGTTTCGGGACAGGCCCCCCCGGGGAGCTGTTTTTT
CDR3: CASSFGTGPPGELFF

J: TRBJ1-2
V: TRBV6-5
D: TRBD1
size: -
DNA: TGTGCCAGCAGTTATAATGGACAGGGATTATATGGCTACACCTTC
CDR3: CASSYNGQGLYGYTF

J: TRBJ1-2
V: TRBV30
D: TRBD1
size: -
DNA: TGTGCCTGGGGCTCCCGGGACAGATTTAACTATGGCTACACCTTC
CDR3: CAWGSRDRFNYGYTF

J: TRBJ1-1
V: TRBV4-2
D: TRBD1
size: few
DNA: TGTGCCAGCAGCCAAGGGGTACAGGGGTGGAACACTGAAGCTTTCTTT
CDR3: CASSQGVQGWNTEAFF

J: TRBJ1-3
V: TRBV30
D: -
size: -
DNA: TGTGCCTGGAGTACGGGAAACCCTGGAAACACCATATATTTT
CDR3: CAWSTGNPGNTIYF

J: TRBJ2-6
V: TRBV10-3
D: -
size: -
DNA: TGTGCCAGCTCGGACGGGGCTGGGGCCAACGTCCTGACTTTC
CDR3: CASSDGAGANVLTF

J: TRBJ1-5
V: TRBV28
D: -
size: -
DNA: TGTGCCAGCAGTTACTCAGGTCCCAATCAGCCCCAGCATTTT
CDR3: CASSYSGPNQPQHF

J: TRBJ1-1
V: TRBV5-1
D: -
size: once
DNA: TGCGCCAGCAGCTTGGGTGGGGTAGGGGACACTGAAGCTTTCTTT
CDR3: CASSLGGVGDTEAFF

J: TRBJ2-1
V: TRBV15
D: TRBD2
size: -
DNA: TGTGCCACCAGCGCCCGAAGGAGCGGGGCCCCGGGCAATGAGCAGTTCTTC
CDR3: CATSARRSGAPGNEQFF

J: TRBJ1-3
V: TRBV18
D: TRBD1
size: -
DNA: TGTGCCAGCTCACCGGACAGGGTTATATACTCTGGAAACACCATATATTTT
CDR3: CASSPDRVIYSGNTIYF

J: TRBJ1-4
V: TRBV4-1
D: TRBD1
size: -
DNA: TGCGCCAGCAGCCGCTCGCAGGGGGTAGATGAAAAACTGTTTTTT
CDR3: CASSRSQGVDEKLFF

J: TRBJ1-1
V: TRBV7-3
D: -
size: -
DNA: TGTGCCAGCAGCTTAGATCTGGCGCCGAACACTGAAGCTTTCTTT
CDR3: CASSLDLAPNTEAFF

J: TRBJ1-1
V: TRBV29-1
D: -
size: -
DNA: TGCAGCGCTGACCGGAACGCTGAAGCTTTCTTT
CDR3: CSADRNAEAFF

J: TRBJ2-7
V: TRBV30
D: TRBD2
size: -
DNA: TGTGCCTGGAGCGGAGGAGCGGGAGTTTGGTTCGAGCAGTACTTC
CDR3: CAWSGGAGVWFEQYF

J: TRBJ2-5
V: TRBV18
D: TRBD1
size: once
DNA: TGTGCCAGCTCACCACTCCAGGGGGCCCAAGAGACCCAGTACTTC
CDR3: CASSPLQGAQETQYF

J: TRBJ1-1
V: TRBV6-5
D: -
size: -
DNA: TGTGCCAGCAGTTACGGGGCACCGAACACTGAAGCTTTCTTT
CDR3: CASSYGAPNTEAFF

J: TRBJ1-1
V: TRBV2
D: TRBD1
size: -
DNA: TGTGCCAGCAGTGAACAGGGGGTTAGTGAAGCTTTCTTT
CDR3: CASSEQGVSEAFF

J: TRBJ2-7
V: TRBV10-2
D: -
size: -
DNA: TGCGCCAGCAGTCACAATACGGAGCCAGTAATCCCCTACGAGCAGTACTTC
CDR3: CASSHNTEPVIPYEQYF

J: TRBJ1-2
V: TRBV9
D: -
size: -
DNA: TGTGCCAGCAGCCAAGTGGATAAAAGGGATGGCTACACCTTC
CDR3: CASSQVDKRDGYTF

J: TRBJ1-6
V: TRBV6-1
D: -
size: -
DNA: TGTGCCAGCAGTGAAAACAGCAATTCACCCCTCCACTTT
CDR3: CASSENSNSPLHF

J: TRBJ2-1
V: TRBV10-3
D: TRBD1
size: -
DNA: TGTGCCATCAGCTACAGGGGAGATGAGCAGTTCTTC
CDR3: CAISYRGDEQFF

J: TRBJ2-1
V: TRBV11-2
D: -
size: -
DNA: TGTGCCAGCAGCCCAGACGGACTAAGATACAATGAGCAGTTCTTC
CDR3: CASSPDGLRYNEQFF

J: TRBJ2-7
V: TRBV27
D: -
size: -
DNA: TGTGCCAGCAGTGTTCGTGGATTTTACGAGCAGTACTTC
CDR3: CASSVRGFYEQYF

J: TRBJ2-7
V: TRBV27
D: -
size: -
DNA: TGTGCCAGCAGTGGTCAGGGATGGGTGGGAACCTACGAGCAGTACTTC
CDR3: CASSGQGWVGTYEQYF

J: TRBJ2-1
V: TRBV11-2
D: -
size: -
DNA: TGTGCCAGCAGCCTTACAGCAAACTCCTACAATGAGCAGTTCTTC
CDR3: CASSLTANSYNEQFF

J: TRBJ1-4
V: TRBV30
D: TRBD1
size: -
DNA: TGTGCCTGGGCGTTGCAGGGGGCTGAAAAACTGTTTTTT
CDR3: CAWALQGAEKLFF

J: TRBJ2-5
V: TRBV29-1
D: -
size: -
DNA: TGCAGCATCCTAAGGGGATTCCAAGAGACCCAGTACTTC
CDR3: CSILRGFQETQYF

J: TRBJ2-7
V: TRBV4-1
D: -
size: -
DNA: TGCGCCAGCAGCCAAGATCCGTTAGTGACAGGCCGACGGGGGGCCAGCCACGAGCAGTACTTC
CDR3: CASSQDPLVTGRRGASHEQYF

J: TRBJ2-3
V: TRBV2
D: -
size: -
DNA: TGTGCCAGCAGGGCCCCAGGGGGGGTAACAGATACGCAGTATTTT
CDR3: CASRAPGGVTDTQYF

J: TRBJ1-6
V: TRBV10-2
D: -
size: -
DNA: TGCGCCAGCAGTGAGTCGGTAGGGTCACCCCTCCACTTT
CDR3: CASSESVGSPLHF

J: TRBJ1-1
V: TRBV5-6
D: -
size: -
DNA: TGTGCCAGCAGCTACCAGTACACTGAAGCTTTCTTT
CDR3: CASSYQYTEAFF

J: TRBJ1-6
V: TRBV5-1
D: -
size: once
DNA: TGCGCCAGCAAAGTTACCGACAGAGTTTCTTCACCCCTCCACTTT
CDR3: CASKVTDRVSSPLHF

J: TRBJ1-1
V: TRBV7-9
D: TRBD1
size: -
DNA: TGTGCCAGCAGCTCCTCGGACAGGGAGAACACTGAAGCTTTCTTT
CDR3: CASSSSDRENTEAFF

J: TRBJ1-2
V: TRBV11-2
D: -
size: -
DNA: TGTGCCAGCAGCCATAGAGGACAGAACTATGGCTACACCTTC
CDR3: CASSHRGQNYGYTF

J: TRBJ1-1
V: TRBV27
D: TRBD1
size: -
DNA: TGTGCCAGCAGTTCGCGGGACAGGGGATCAAATGAAGCTTTCTTT
CDR3: CASSSRDRGSNEAFF

J: TRBJ2-7
V: TRBV10-3
D: -
size: once
DNA: TGTGCCATCAGTCCGGACTATAGAGACTACGAGCAGTACTTC
CDR3: CAISPDYRDYEQYF

J: TRBJ2-7
V: TRBV28
D: -
size: -
DNA: TGTGCCACCCTCAGGGGGGGGGCCACCTCCTACGAGCAGTACTTC
CDR3: CATLRGGATSYEQYF

J: TRBJ2-7
V: TRBV30
D: -
size: -
DNA: TGTGCATCGACAAGGGGGTCTAAGGGCTACGAGCAGTACTTC
CDR3: CASTRGSKGYEQYF

J: TRBJ1-3
V: TRBV6-5
D: -
size: -
DNA: TGTGCCAGCAGAAGAGAAGCCGGGGGAAACACCATATATTTT
CDR3: CASRREAGGNTIYF

J: TRBJ1-4
V: TRBV28
D: -
size: -
DNA: TGTGCCAGCAGTCCAAGGGGACGCCGGTGGGAAAAACTGTTTTTT
CDR3: CASSPRGRRWEKLFF

J: TRBJ2-5
V: TRBV11-2
D: -
size: -
DNA: TGTGCCAGCAGCTTAGTCACAGGGAGGCAGACCCAGTACTTC
CDR3: CASSLVTGRQTQYF

J: TRBJ1-4
V: TRBV5-1
D: TRBD1
size: -
DNA: TGCGCCAGCAGCTCCGGGACAGGTGAAAAACTGTTTTTT
CDR3: CASSSGTGEKLFF

J: TRBJ2-7
V: TRBV10-1
D: -
size: -
DNA: TGCGCCAGCAGTGAGTCGCATGTCCCGGGACATAATCCGTGGCTCATGGAGCAGTACTTC
CDR3: CASSESHVPGHNPWLMEQYF

J: TRBJ2-3
V: TRBV28
D: -
size: -
DNA: TGTGCCAGCAGTTCGGGACTTACAGATACGCAGTATTTT
CDR3: CASSSGLTDTQYF

J: TRBJ1-1
V: TRBV28
D: TRBD1
size: -
DNA: TGTGCCAGCACCTCCGGGACAGGAAACACTGAAGCTTTCTTT
CDR3: CASTSGTGNTEAFF